This T cell receptor beta chain was found in a study of patients and donors after allogeneic stem cell transplantation. TCRdb reprocessed the RT-PCR reads with MiXCR, giving one entry per CDR3 protein. The sample lists fewer than 500,000 distinct CDR3 sequences, about a sixth occurring once. The CDR3 length is 12 residues. CDR1 is LNHDA and CDR2 is SQIVND in the germline V gene (reference sequence). V was cut by 3 bases and J by 4 bases, with 7 bases left in between. This clonotype was seen only a few times. The TCR comes from a human donor who was either an allogeneic HSCT recipient or a stem cell or donor lymphocyte infusion donor (not recorded which). It is not recorded whose cells these are; they may come from a transplant donor. The sample was blood, either unsorted or a sorted T cell fraction (not recorded which). This sequence joins TRBV19 and TRBJ2-7; no firm D call. CDR3 sequence: CASSMGIYEQYF. The CDR3 nucleotides read TGTGCCAGTAGTATGGGGATTTACGAGCAGTACTTC.